These 10 T cell receptor beta chains were all obtained from the same sample, sequenced in a study of T cells in Graves' hyperthyroidism and ophthalmopathy. TCR beta CDR3 region amplification was performed from RNA transcripts. Initially, a first-round RT-PCR of the TCR CDR3 employed the HTBI primer set. TCRdb called the multiplex PCR reads again in MiXCR, with one record for every CDR3 protein. The sample consists of around 500,000 distinct CDR3 sequences, approximately 14% of them appearing once. Sequencing was done on a sample of blood. These TCRs come from a woman aged 40 to 49 with Graves' hyperthyroidism.

This clonotype occurred many times. V usage is TRBV4-1 and J usage is TRBJ1-1; D not resolved. Trimming removed 2 bases at V and 4 bases at J, with 14 bases between. CDR1 MGHRA and CDR2 YSYEKL come from the germline V gene. There are 15 residues in the CDR3. CDR3 nucleotides: TGCGCCAGCAGCCAACTCTTCGGGGTTCTCACTGAAGCTTTCTTT. Its translation is CASSQLFGVLTEAFF.

This chain uses TRBV9 with TRBJ2-5; D uncertain. There are 16 residues in the CDR3. The germline V and J ends were trimmed by 2 bases and 2 bases, with 16 bases remaining between them. Germline loops: CDR1 SGDLS, CDR2 YYNGEE. This chain's CDR3 is CASSVLPSGSQETQYF. In DNA form, the CDR3 reads TGTGCCAGCAGCGTCCTCCCCTCCGGTTCACAAGAGACCCAGTACTTC.

In its sample, this clonotype was seen many times. The chain is built from TRBV11-2 and TRBJ2-7; D is ambiguous. The germline V gene encodes CDR1 SGHAT and CDR2 FQNNGV. Trimming cost V 0 bases and J 6 bases, with 12 bases left between them. The CDR3 is 14 amino acids. CDR3 region: CASSLDSQVSEQYF. The CDR3 DNA is TGTGCCAGCAGCTTAGATAGTCAGGTTAGCGAGCAGTACTTC.

This clonotype was found many times. CDR3 sequence: CSATGTSGGSGYEQYF. In DNA form, the CDR3 reads TGCAGTGCAACCGGGACTAGCGGGGGATCGGGGTACGAGCAGTACTTC. The chain joins TRBV20-1 to TRBJ2-7; the match to TRBD2 covers 14 bases. The CDR3 runs to 16 residues. Germline CDR1 and CDR2: DFQATT and SNEGSKA (reference sequence). V was pared by 6 bases and J by 4 bases, with 11 bases of the junction left unmatched.

V is TRBV4-1 and J is TRBJ1-5, with TRBD1 matching 9 bases. CDR1 and CDR2 from the germline V gene are MGHRA and YSYEKL. The CDR3 is 17 residues long. J was trimmed by 0 bases and V by 3 bases; bases with no gene match: 6. The CDR3 coding sequence is TGCGCCAGCAGCCAGCCGGGACAGGGTGTTAGCAATCAGCCCCAGCATTTT. It codes for CASSQPGQGVSNQPQHF.

This clonotype was found many times. The V and J genes are TRBV13 and TRBJ2-7; TRBD1 agrees at 9 bases. The V segment lost 5 bases and the J segment 4 bases; nucleotides outside the gene matches: 9. The CDR3 is made up of 15 amino acids. Germline assignment: CDR1 PRHDT and CDR2 FYEKMQ (reference sequence). The CDR3 sequence: CASSNLRQGGYEQYF. The CDR3 nucleotides are TGTGCCAGCAGCAACCTACGACAGGGGGGTTACGAGCAGTACTTC.

The genes are TRBV20-1 and TRBJ1-1, with D tentatively TRBD1 (5 bases). Germline V gene sequence: CDR1 DFQATT, CDR2 SNEGSKA (reference sequence). The CDR3 is made up of 10 amino acids. V was pared by 6 bases and J by 7 bases, with 9 bases between. The CDR3 loop reads CSAGGGEAFF. The CDR3 region has the DNA TGCAGTGCGGGGGGGGGTGAAGCTTTCTTT.

The V gene is TRBV19, the J gene TRBJ2-2; 11 bases align to TRBD1. CDR1 and CDR2 (germline): LNHDA, SQIVND (reference sequence). The V gene end was trimmed by 5 bases and the J gene end by 6 bases; junction bases not matched to a gene: 5. This CDR3 has 15 amino acids. The CDR3 sequence: CASSLEDRGPGELFF. The CDR3 DNA reads as TGTGCCAGTAGTCTCGAGGACAGGGGGCCCGGGGAGCTGTTTTTT.

This clonotype was seen at least ten times. The V gene is TRBV28, the J gene TRBJ2-3, with 7 bases identical to TRBD1. Germline CDR1 MDHEN, CDR2 SYDVKM. The CDR3 runs 16 residues. J was trimmed by 0 bases and V by 6 bases; bases with no gene match: 9. CDR3 residues: CASSPAPGQSTDTQYF. DNA of the CDR3: TGTGCCAGCAGCCCAGCGCCGGGACAGAGCACAGATACGCAGTATTTT.

V and J are TRBV30 and TRBJ2-3, with D maybe TRBD2 (6 bases). Germline lookup yields CDR1 GTSNPN and CDR2 SVGIG (reference sequence). The CDR3 is 15 residues long. The ends were cut back, 0 bases at V and 6 bases at J, with 16 bases in the middle. In DNA, the CDR3 is TGTGCCTGGAGTGTACTCGGCGGGACGTCCGATACGCAGTATTTT. Its translation is CAWSVLGGTSDTQYF.